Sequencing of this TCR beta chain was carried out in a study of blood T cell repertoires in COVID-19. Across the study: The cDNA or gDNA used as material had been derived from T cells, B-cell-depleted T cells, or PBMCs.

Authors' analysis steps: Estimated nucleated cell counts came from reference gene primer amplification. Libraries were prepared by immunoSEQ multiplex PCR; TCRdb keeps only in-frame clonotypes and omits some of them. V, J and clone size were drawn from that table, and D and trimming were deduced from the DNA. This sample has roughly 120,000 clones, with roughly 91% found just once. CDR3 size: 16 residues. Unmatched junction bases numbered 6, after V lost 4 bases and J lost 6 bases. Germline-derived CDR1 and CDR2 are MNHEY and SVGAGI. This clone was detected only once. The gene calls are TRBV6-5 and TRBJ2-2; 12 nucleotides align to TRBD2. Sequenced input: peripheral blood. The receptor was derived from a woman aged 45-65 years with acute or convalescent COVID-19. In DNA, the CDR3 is TGTGCCAGCAGTTCTAAGACTAGCGGGAGTTCCGGGGAGCTGTTTTTT. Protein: CASSSKTSGSSGELFF.